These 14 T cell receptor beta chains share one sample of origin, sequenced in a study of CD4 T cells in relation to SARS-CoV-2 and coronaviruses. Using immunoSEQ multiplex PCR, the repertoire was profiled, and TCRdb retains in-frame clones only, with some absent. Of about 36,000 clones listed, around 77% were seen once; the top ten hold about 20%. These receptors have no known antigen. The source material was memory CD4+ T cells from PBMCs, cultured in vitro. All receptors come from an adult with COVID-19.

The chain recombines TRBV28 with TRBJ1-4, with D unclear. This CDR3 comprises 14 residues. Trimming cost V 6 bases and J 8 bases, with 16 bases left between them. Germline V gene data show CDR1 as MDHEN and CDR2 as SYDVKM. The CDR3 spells CASSLAGFGEKLFF. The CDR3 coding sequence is TGTGCCAGCAGCTTGGCGGGTTTTGGCGAAAAACTGTTTTTT.

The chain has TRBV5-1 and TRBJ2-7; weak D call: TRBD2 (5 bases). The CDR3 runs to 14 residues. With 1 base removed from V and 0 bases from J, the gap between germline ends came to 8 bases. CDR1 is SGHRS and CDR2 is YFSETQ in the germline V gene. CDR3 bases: TGCGCCAGCAGCTTGCCGGGGAGCTCCTACGAGCAGTACTTC. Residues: CASSLPGSSYEQYF.

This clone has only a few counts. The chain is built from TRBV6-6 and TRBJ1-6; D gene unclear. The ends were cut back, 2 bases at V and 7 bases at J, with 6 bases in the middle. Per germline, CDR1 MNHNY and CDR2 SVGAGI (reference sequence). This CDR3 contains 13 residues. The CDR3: CASSYQENSPLHF. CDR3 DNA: TGTGCCAGCAGTTACCAAGAAAATTCACCCCTCCACTTT.

The CDR3 nucleotides are TGTGCCAGCAGCGTAGGAACAGGGGTAATGGGCACCATATATTTT. This sequence encodes CASSVGTGVMGTIYF. V is TRBV9 and J is TRBJ1-3, with TRBD1 identical over 7 bases. The CDR3 sequence is 15 residues long. The J segment lost 9 bases and the V segment lost 0 bases, leaving 9 bases of the junction unmatched. Germline V gene lookup returns CDR1 SGDLS and CDR2 YYNGEE.

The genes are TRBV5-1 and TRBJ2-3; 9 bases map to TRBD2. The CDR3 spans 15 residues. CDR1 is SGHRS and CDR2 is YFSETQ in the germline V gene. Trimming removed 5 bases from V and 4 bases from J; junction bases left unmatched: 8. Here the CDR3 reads CASRLAGGESDTQYF. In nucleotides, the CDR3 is TGCGCCAGCAGACTAGCGGGTGGAGAATCAGATACGCAGTATTTT.

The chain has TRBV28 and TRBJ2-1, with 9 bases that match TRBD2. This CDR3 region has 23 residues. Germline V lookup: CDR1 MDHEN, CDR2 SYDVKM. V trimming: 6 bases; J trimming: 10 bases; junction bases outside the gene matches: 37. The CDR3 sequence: CASSPFFKVGPKPRLAEGREQFF. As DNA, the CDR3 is TGTGCCAGCAGCCCCTTTTTCAAGGTGGGGCCGAAACCGCGACTAGCGGAGGGGAGGGAGCAGTTCTTC.

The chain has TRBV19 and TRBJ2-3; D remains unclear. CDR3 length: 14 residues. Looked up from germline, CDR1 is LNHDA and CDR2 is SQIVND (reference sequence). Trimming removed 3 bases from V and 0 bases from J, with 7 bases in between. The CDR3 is CASSMAASTDTQYF. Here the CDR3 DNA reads TGTGCCAGTAGTATGGCAGCGAGCACAGATACGCAGTATTTT.

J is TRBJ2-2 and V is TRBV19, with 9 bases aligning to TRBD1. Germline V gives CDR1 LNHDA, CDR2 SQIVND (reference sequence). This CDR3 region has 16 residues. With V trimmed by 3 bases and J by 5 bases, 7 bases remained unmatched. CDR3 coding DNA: TGTGCCAGTAGTATCACAGGGGGCGAGGGGACCGGGGAGCTGTTTTTT. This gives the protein CASSITGGEGTGELFF.

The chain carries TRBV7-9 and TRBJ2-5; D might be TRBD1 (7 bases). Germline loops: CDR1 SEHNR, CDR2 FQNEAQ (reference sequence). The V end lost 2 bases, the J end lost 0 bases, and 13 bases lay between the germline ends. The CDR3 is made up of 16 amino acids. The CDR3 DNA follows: TGTGCCAGCAGCTTAAGGGCAGGGGGGTACCAAGAGACCCAGTACTTC. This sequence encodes CASSLRAGGYQETQYF.

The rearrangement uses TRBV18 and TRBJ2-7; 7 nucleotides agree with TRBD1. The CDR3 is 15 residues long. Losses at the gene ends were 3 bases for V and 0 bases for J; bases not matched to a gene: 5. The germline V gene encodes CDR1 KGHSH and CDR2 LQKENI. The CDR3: CASSPESGGSYEQYF. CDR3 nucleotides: TGTGCCAGCTCACCTGAATCAGGGGGCTCCTACGAGCAGTACTTC.

CDR3: CASSSRTGTYEQYF. CDR3 nucleotide sequence: TGTGCCAGCAGTTCCCGGACAGGGACCTACGAGCAGTACTTC. V gene TRBV28 combines with J gene TRBJ2-7; 8 bases agree with TRBD1. CDR1 is MDHEN, CDR2 SYDVKM, per germline. CDR3 length: 14 residues. J was trimmed by 2 bases and V by 4 bases; bases with no gene match: 4.

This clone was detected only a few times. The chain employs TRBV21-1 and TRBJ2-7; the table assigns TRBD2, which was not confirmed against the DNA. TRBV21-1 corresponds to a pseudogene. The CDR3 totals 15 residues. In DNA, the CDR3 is TGTGCCAGCAGCAAATATCCAGGATCGCATAGCGGGGGCTACTTC. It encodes CASSKYPGSHSGGYF.

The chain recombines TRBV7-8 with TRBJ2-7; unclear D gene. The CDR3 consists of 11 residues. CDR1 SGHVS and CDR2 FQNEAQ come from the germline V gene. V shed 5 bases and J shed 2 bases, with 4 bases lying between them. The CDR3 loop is CASSPTYEQYF. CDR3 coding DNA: TGTGCCAGCAGCCCAACCTACGAGCAGTACTTC. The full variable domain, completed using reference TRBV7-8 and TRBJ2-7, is GAGVSQSPRYKVAKRGQDVALRCDPISGHVSLFWYQQALGQGPEFLTYFQNEAQLDKSGLPSDRFFAERPEGSVSTLKIQRTQQEDSAVYLCASSPTYEQYFGPGTRLTVT.

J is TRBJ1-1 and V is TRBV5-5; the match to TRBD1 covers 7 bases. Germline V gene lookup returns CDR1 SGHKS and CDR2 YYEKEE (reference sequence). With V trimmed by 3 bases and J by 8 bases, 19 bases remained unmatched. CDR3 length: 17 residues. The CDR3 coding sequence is TGTGCCAGCAGCTCCCCCTATACGGACAGGTGGGGAGGAGAAGCTTTCTTT. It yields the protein CASSSPYTDRWGGEAFF.